This T cell receptor beta chain was sequenced during a study of a mutant IDH1 vaccine in newly diagnosed glioma. This table comes from immunoSEQ multiplex PCR, and its TCRdb copy is limited to in-frame clones, with some not included. The repertoire has 68,000 or so clones, around 79% of them found once; the top ten carry 7.5% to 9%. Sample time point: baseline, week 1 (first vaccination visit). Treatment: pre-vaccination baseline after standard-of-care therapy. CDR1 and CDR2 (germline): GTSNPN, SVGIG (reference sequence). Trimming stripped 4 bases from V and 1 base from J, with 12 bases between. This CDR3 spans 14 amino acids.

The sample here was PBMCs, taken from a glioma patient treated with radiotherapy, temozolomide or both. The receptor was isolated from a man between 50 and 59 years old with glioma. The chain has TRBV30 and TRBJ2-3; D is undetermined. CDR3 region: CAWNFGERTDTQYF. The CDR3, as DNA: TGTGCCTGGAATTTTGGCGAACGCACAGATACGCAGTATTTT.